In this sample, the clone carrying this T cell receptor beta chain turned up once. The data stem from a study of blood T cell repertoires in COVID-19. Study-level background: The United States, Italy and Spain were the sources of the acute and convalescent COVID-19 samples. The analysed material was cDNA or gDNA that came from T cells, B-cell-depleted T cells, or PBMCs.

Methods used by the authors: Amplification of reference gene primers was used by the study to estimate nucleated cell counts. This table comes from immunoSEQ multiplex PCR, and its TCRdb copy is limited to in-frame clones, with some not included. V and J calls and clone size are copied from that table; D and trimming were computed from the DNA. The sample lists hundreds of thousands of clones, about 84% occurring once. Per germline, CDR1 MRHNA and CDR2 SNTAGT. Trimming took off 3 bases at V and 1 base at J, with 4 bases between the two ends. There are 13 residues in the CDR3. Recruited during active infection, patients (from Seattle) were subsequently followed longitudinally.

The TCR comes from a woman at least 80 years old with COVID-19, enrolled during active disease. Source material: peripheral blood. The rearrangement joins TRBV6-4 to TRBJ1-5, with D unresolved. As DNA, the CDR3 is TGTGCCAGCAGTGAACAGAGCAATCAGCCCCAGCATTTT. As protein: CASSEQSNQPQHF.